This TCR beta chain was found in a study of blood T cell repertoires in COVID-19. Study as a whole: Sources were T cells, B-cell-depleted T cells, or PBMCs; the material itself was cDNA or gDNA.

Per the original data handling: Amplification of reference gene primers was used by the study to estimate nucleated cell counts. Clones were sequenced by immunoSEQ multiplex PCR, and TCRdb holds only the in-frame ones, with some missing. D and trimming come from the DNA, and the V and J calls and clone size come from that table. The profile shows around 50,000 clones, around 90% of them singletons. This CDR3 comprises 15 residues. Germline V lookup: CDR1 MNHEY, CDR2 SMNVEV (reference sequence). V shed 5 bases and J 3 bases; nucleotides not matched to a gene: 7. The sequenced sample was peripheral blood. This sequence joins TRBV27 and TRBJ2-1; 7 bases map to TRBD2. The receptor comes from a human donor in a cohort sampled during active COVID-19. CDR3 loop: CASSKREVLYNEQFF. The CDR3 DNA follows: TGTGCCAGCAGTAAACGGGAGGTCCTCTACAATGAGCAGTTCTTC.